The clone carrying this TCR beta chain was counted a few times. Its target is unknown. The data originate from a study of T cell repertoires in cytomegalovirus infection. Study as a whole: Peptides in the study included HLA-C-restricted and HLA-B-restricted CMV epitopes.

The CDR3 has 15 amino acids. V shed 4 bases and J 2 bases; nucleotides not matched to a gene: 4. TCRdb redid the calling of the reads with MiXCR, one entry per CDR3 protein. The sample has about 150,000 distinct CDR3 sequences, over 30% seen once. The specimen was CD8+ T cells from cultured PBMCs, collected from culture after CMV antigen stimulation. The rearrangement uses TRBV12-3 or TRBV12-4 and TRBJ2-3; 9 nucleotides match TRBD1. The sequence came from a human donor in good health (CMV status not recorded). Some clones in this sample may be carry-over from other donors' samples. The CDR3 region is CASSWTGVPTDTQYF. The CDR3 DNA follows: TGTGCCAGCAGTTGGACAGGGGTCCCCACAGATACGCAGTATTTT.